These 19 T cell receptor beta chains came from one sample sequenced in a study of beta chain features in type 1 diabetes. Reverse transcribing all isolated RNA meant expressed TCRB transcripts were sequenced. TCRdb's table, derived via immunoSEQ multiplex PCR, lists solely in-frame clones and lacks some. The table lists about 160,000 clones, less than 9.5% of them singletons, with less than 3% in the top ten. Source material: central memory CD4+ T cells from blood. These receptors were collected from a woman younger than 35 in good health.

The chain recombines TRBV14 with TRBJ2-7; TRBD2 agrees at 10 bases. The germline V gene encodes CDR1 SGHDN and CDR2 FVKESK. J lost 3 bases, V lost 0 bases, and 8 bases had no gene match. There are 17 residues in the CDR3. The CDR3 is CASSQDIRLAGNYEQYF. In nucleotides, the CDR3 is TGTGCCAGCAGCCAAGATATTCGACTAGCGGGCAACTACGAGCAGTACTTC.

The J gene is TRBJ2-2, the V gene TRBV9, with D perhaps TRBD2 (5 bases). The CDR3 runs 16 residues. Germline-derived CDR1 and CDR2 are SGDLS and YYNGEE. Trimming cost V 4 bases and J 5 bases, with 18 bases left between them. CDR3 DNA sequence: TGTGCCAGCAGCCCTATCTTTGGCGGGTTTACCGGGGAGCTGTTTTTT. Its protein is CASSPIFGGFTGELFF.

The chain employs TRBV27 and TRBJ2-1; 15 bases map to TRBD2. Germline CDR1 reads MNHEY; CDR2 reads SMNVEV (reference sequence). V gave up 4 bases and J gave up 5 bases; unmatched junction bases: 6. This CDR3 has 17 amino acids. CDR3 residues: CASSSGTSGGPNNEQFF. The CDR3 DNA is TGTGCCAGCAGTTCAGGGACTAGCGGGGGGCCAAACAATGAGCAGTTCTTC.

The chain combines TRBV5-4 with TRBJ1-2; D not resolved. The CDR3 sequence is 15 residues long. Germline V gene data show CDR1 as SGHNT and CDR2 as YYREEE (reference sequence). V lost 3 bases and J lost 0, with 12 bases in between. Here the CDR3 reads CASSSSLLANYGYTF. As DNA, the CDR3 is TGTGCCAGCAGCTCTTCCCTCTTAGCTAACTATGGCTACACCTTC. The full variable domain, with the rest looked up from reference TRBV5-4 and TRBJ1-2, is ETGVTQSPTHLIKTRGQQVTLRCSSQSGHNTVSWYQQALGQGPQFIFQYYREEENGRGNFPPRFSGLQFPNYSSELNVNALELDDSALYLCASSSSLLANYGYTFGSGTRLTVV.

Only a few counts were recorded for this clone. This chain's CDR3 is CASSETYEQYF. The DNA of the CDR3 is TGTGCCAGCAGTGAAACTTACGAGCAGTACTTC. This chain joins TRBV25-1 and TRBJ2-7; D ambiguous. Per germline, CDR1 MGHDK and CDR2 SYGVNS. This CDR3 is 11 amino acids long. Trimming shortened V by 2 bases and J by 4 bases, and 3 bases separated the two germline ends.

The chain joins TRBV9 to TRBJ1-3; no definite D call. V lost 2 bases to trimming and J lost 5 bases, with 8 bases between them. The CDR3 consists of 13 residues. The V gene's germline CDR1 is SGDLS and CDR2 YYNGEE. The CDR3 bases are TGTGCCAGCAGCGTCGGTGGGCGAAACACCATATATTTT. This codes for CASSVGGRNTIYF.

This clone has just a few counts. This chain links TRBV2 with TRBJ1-1; TRBD1 aligns across 9 bases. The CDR3 runs 14 residues. Germline trimming cut 6 bases from V and 1 base from J; bases unmatched to any gene: 3. Germline CDR1 SNHLY, CDR2 FYNNEI. This chain's CDR3 is CASSPGQGNTEAFF. In nucleotides, the CDR3 is TGTGCCAGCAGCCCGGGACAGGGGAACACTGAAGCTTTCTTT.

This clone has more than one count but fewer than ten. This chain uses TRBV9 with TRBJ1-3, with D uncertain. The germline CDR1 and CDR2 sequences are SGDLS and YYNGEE. V was shortened by 4 bases and J by 0 bases, with 17 bases between the two germline ends. The length of the CDR3 is 17 residues. The CDR3: CASSTSRRGASGNTIYF. The DNA of the CDR3 is TGTGCCAGCAGCACCTCACGGCGGGGAGCCTCTGGAAACACCATATATTTT.

A few counts support this clone. This same CDR3 is encoded by further DNA sequences in the sample. This chain uses TRBV5-4 with TRBJ1-1; perhaps TRBD1 as D (6 bases). V was trimmed by 0 bases and J by 8 bases, leaving 11 bases between them. Germline CDR1 is SGHNT and CDR2 is YYREEE (reference sequence). The CDR3 is 13 amino acids. CDR3 residues: CASSLGGTGEAFF. The CDR3 DNA sequence: TGTGCCAGCAGCTTGGGAGGAACAGGGGAAGCTTTCTTT.

This clone appeared a few times. The V call is TRBV5-1, the J call TRBJ2-7, with 9 bases aligning to TRBD1. The CDR3 is made up of 14 amino acids. Germline CDR1 is SGHRS and CDR2 is YFSETQ. After removal of 7 bases from V and 1 base from J, the junction contained 6 bases not matched to a gene. CDR3 nucleotides: TGCGCCAGCTTGGAAGGGACAGGGTCCTACGAGCAGTACTTC. Translating gives CASLEGTGSYEQYF.

This clone occurred many times. This chain connects TRBV5-6 to TRBJ2-7, with D perhaps matching TRBD2 (6 bases). This CDR3 has 14 residues. Trimming took 4 bases from V and 2 from J, leaving 13 bases between them. Germline values: CDR1 SGHDT, CDR2 YYEEEE. Written as DNA, the CDR3 is TGTGCCAGCAGCGGGGGACTTTTAACCTACGAGCAGTACTTC. Encoded protein: CASSGGLLTYEQYF.

This clone was seen a handful of times. V usage is TRBV25-1 and J usage is TRBJ1-2; TRBD1 matches at 10 bases. Per the germline V gene, CDR1 is MGHDK and CDR2 is SYGVNS. This CDR3 has 14 residues. J gave up 5 bases and V 6 bases, and 6 bases lay outside the gene matches. The CDR3 sequence is CASRSRDRGYGYTF. As DNA, the CDR3 is TGTGCCAGCAGGAGCCGGGACAGGGGATATGGCTACACCTTC.

This clone was observed a few times. The chain recombines TRBV29-1 with TRBJ2-3; D call uncertain. The CDR3 is 15 amino acids. CDR1 and CDR2 (germline): SQVTM, ANQGSEA. V was clipped by 4 bases and J by 2 bases, with 16 bases between them. The chain's CDR3 is CSVGVGSYTTDTQYF. In DNA form, the CDR3 reads TGCAGCGTTGGAGTGGGCAGCTACACCACAGATACGCAGTATTTT.

The genes are TRBV27 and TRBJ2-7; D may be TRBD1 (5 bases). Germline CDR1 is MNHEY and CDR2 is SMNVEV (reference sequence). This CDR3 spans 14 amino acids. Trimming stripped 2 bases from V and 3 bases from J, with 11 bases between. The CDR3 protein is CASSLARTSYEQYF. Here the CDR3 DNA reads TGTGCCAGCAGTTTAGCCCGGACAAGCTACGAGCAGTACTTC.

The chain couples TRBV5-4 to TRBJ2-2; 12 positions match TRBD2. Germline CDR1 reads SGHNT; CDR2 reads YYREEE (reference sequence). CDR3 length: 16 amino acids. V shed 2 bases, J shed 5 bases, and the junction held 4 bases outside the gene matches. The CDR3: CASSLKLAGGTGELFF. DNA for the CDR3: TGTGCCAGCAGCTTAAAACTAGCGGGGGGTACCGGGGAGCTGTTTTTT.

This clone was seen only a few times. The CDR3 sequence: CASSPAGTGANIQYF. DNA of the CDR3: TGTGCCAGCAGCCCAGCCGGGACAGGGGCTAACATTCAGTACTTC. The chain has TRBV6-5 and TRBJ2-4, with 10 nucleotides matching TRBD1. The ends lost 6 bases at V and 7 bases at J; junction bases unmatched: 9. CDR3 size: 15 residues. Looked up from germline, CDR1 is MNHEY and CDR2 is SVGAGI.

This clone showed up just a few times. This chain uses TRBV10-3 with TRBJ2-6; D ambiguous. This CDR3 contains 15 residues. V shed 3 bases and J shed 2 bases, with 8 bases lying between them. Germline V gene lookup returns CDR1 ENHRY and CDR2 SYGVKD. CDR3 coding DNA: TGTGCCATCAGTGACCATCCCACTGGGGCCAACGTCCTGACTTTC. Translating gives CAISDHPTGANVLTF.

This clone was counted between two and nine times. The genes are TRBV7-2 and TRBJ1-5; weak D call: TRBD1 (6 bases). From germline, CDR1 is SGHTA and CDR2 FQGNSA. The CDR3 is 15 residues long. V was cut by 5 bases and J by 7 bases, with 18 bases left in between. DNA for the CDR3: TGTGCCAGCAGCCCCTACCAGGGGACGGGACAGCCCCAGCATTTT. Its translation: CASSPYQGTGQPQHF.

This clone was observed a few times. The V and J genes are TRBV11-2 and TRBJ2-5; D remains ambiguous. The V gene's germline CDR1 is SGHAT and CDR2 FQNNGV. The CDR3 is 14 amino acids. The V and J ends lost 5 bases and 7 bases respectively, with 17 bases between them. The CDR3 DNA reads as TGTGCCAGCAGCCAATCGGGTGGTTCGGTGACCCAGTACTTC. Its translation is CASSQSGGSVTQYF.